These 13 T cell receptor beta chains share one sample of origin, sequenced in a study of response to subunit inactivated influenza vaccine. TCRdb reprocessed the RT-PCR reads with MiXCR, giving one entry per CDR3 protein. Here the sample spans approximately 530,000 distinct CDR3 sequences, less than 10% being singletons. The starting material was PBMCs from blood, obtained about 24 months after vaccination. The receptors here all came from a man between 50 and 75 years old who received an inactivated influenza vaccine.

This rearrangement joins TRBV7-2 to TRBJ2-4; 8 bases are shared with TRBD2. V gave up 4 bases and J gave up 3 bases; unmatched junction bases: 8. The CDR3 is made up of 16 amino acids. Germline V gives CDR1 SGHTA, CDR2 FQGNSA. CDR3 DNA sequence: TGTGCCAGCAGCTCCCGCGGGGGGCCAGGCAAAAACATTCAGTACTTC. Encoded protein: CASSSRGGPGKNIQYF.

The table lists this clonotype with many counts. The gene calls are TRBV29-1 and TRBJ2-1; TRBD2 aligns across 11 bases. Germline CDR1 is SQVTM and CDR2 is ANQGSEA. CDR3 length: 14 amino acids. With 5 bases clipped from V and 7 bases from J, the junction kept 7 bases outside the gene matches. This chain's CDR3 is CSVKGLADGNEQFF. In DNA form, the CDR3 reads TGCAGCGTTAAGGGACTAGCGGATGGGAATGAGCAGTTCTTC.

This clonotype was recorded a few times. The chain is built from TRBV29-1 and TRBJ2-7, with 7 bases fitting TRBD1. CDR1 and CDR2 (germline): SQVTM, ANQGSEA. This CDR3 is 13 amino acids long. V gave up 6 bases and J gave up 8 bases; unmatched junction bases: 13. The CDR3 coding sequence is TGCAGCGTGGGACAGAGGGGTTTAACTCAGCAGTACTTC. Translated: CSVGQRGLTQQYF.

This clonotype was picked up a small number of times. This sequence joins TRBV20-1 and TRBJ2-1, with TRBD2 matching 9 bases. V lost 4 bases and J lost 7; bases outside the gene matches: 8. The CDR3 runs 14 residues. Germline CDR1 DFQATT, CDR2 SNEGSKA (reference sequence). CDR3 nucleotides: TGCAGTGCTATTTCCCTAGCGGGAAAGAATGAGCAGTTCTTC. Translating it yields CSAISLAGKNEQFF.

This clonotype was detected only a few times. V and J are TRBV4-2 and TRBJ1-2, with D perhaps matching TRBD1 (6 bases). V was clipped by 8 bases and J by 5 bases, with 21 bases between them. Germline lookup yields CDR1 LGHNA and CDR2 YNFKEQ. CDR3 length: 15 residues. The CDR3 sequence is CASRLRGGGKYGYTF. In nucleotides, the CDR3 is TGTGCCAGCCGTCTCAGGGGAGGGGGAAAATATGGCTACACCTTC.

The chain links TRBV2 to TRBJ2-7; D gene uncertain. Deletions cut 8 bases from V and 5 bases from J, with 10 bases between. Germline V gene data show CDR1 as SNHLY and CDR2 as FYNNEI. This CDR3 is 11 amino acids long. CDR3 nucleotide sequence: TGTGCCAGCCACACCGTCAACGAGCAGTACTTC. The encoded protein is CASHTVNEQYF. The full variable domain, its missing parts supplied by reference TRBV2 and TRBJ2-7, is EPEVTQTPSHQVTQMGQEVILRCVPISNHLYFYWYRQILGQKVEFLVSFYNNEISEKSEIFDDQFSVERPDGSNFTLKIRSTKLEDSAMYFCASHTVNEQYFGPGTRLTVT.

The rearrangement joins TRBV18 to TRBJ1-4; TRBD1 agrees at 9 bases. Trimming took 5 bases from V and 8 from J; bases not matched to a gene: 3. This CDR3 has 13 amino acids. Germline assignment: CDR1 KGHSH and CDR2 LQKENI. CDR3 in DNA: TGTGCCAGCTCATCGGGACAGGGCGAAAAACTGTTTTTT. This encodes CASSSGQGEKLFF.

The rearrangement joins TRBV30 to TRBJ1-2; D remains unclear. The CDR3 is 12 residues long. Germline loops: CDR1 GTSNPN, CDR2 SVGIG (reference sequence). V shed 0 bases and J shed 5 bases, with 7 bases lying between them. The CDR3, as DNA: TGTGCCTGGAGTGTAACGGCATATGGCTACACCTTC. Protein product: CAWSVTAYGYTF.

This clonotype was detected many times. This sequence joins TRBV29-1 and TRBJ2-2; 9 bases match TRBD2. V shed 2 bases, J shed 0 bases, and the junction held 10 bases outside the gene matches. CDR3 length: 18 residues. Per germline, CDR1 SQVTM and CDR2 ANQGSEA. The DNA of the CDR3 is TGCAGCGTTGAACCCCTCATTTCTAGCGGGGCGAACACCGGGGAGCTGTTTTTT. This encodes CSVEPLISSGANTGELFF.

This clonotype was observed a few times. This chain uses TRBV7-6 with TRBJ2-7, with a weak D call TRBD1 (5 bases). The ends were cut back, 5 bases at V and 5 bases at J, with 16 bases in the middle. CDR3 length equals 14 residues. Germline CDR1 reads SGHVS; CDR2 reads FNYEAQ. The CDR3 DNA is TGTGCCAGCAGCAACAGGCCGCTTAGGGACGAGCAGTACTTC. This encodes CASSNRPLRDEQYF.

The chain recombines TRBV2 with TRBJ2-3; no clear D. This CDR3 is built from 10 residues. V lost 8 bases and J lost 3, with 3 bases in between. From germline, CDR1 is SNHLY and CDR2 FYNNEI. CDR3 DNA: TGTGCCAGCGAAACAGATACGCAGTATTTT. Translating gives CASETDTQYF. Based on the CDR3 plus reference TRBV2 and TRBJ2-3, the full variable domain is EPEVTQTPSHQVTQMGQEVILRCVPISNHLYFYWYRQILGQKVEFLVSFYNNEISEKSEIFDDQFSVERPDGSNFTLKIRSTKLEDSAMYFCASETDTQYFGPGTRLTVL.

This clonotype was seen ten or more times. J is TRBJ1-1 and V is TRBV5-1; the match to TRBD1 covers 7 bases. The CDR3 length is 14 residues. J was trimmed by 1 base and V by 3 bases; bases with no gene match: 3. Germline CDR1 SGHRS, CDR2 YFSETQ. CDR3 DNA sequence: TGCGCCAGCAGCTGGGGACAGAGGAACACTGAAGCTTTCTTT. Translating it yields CASSWGQRNTEAFF.

The gene calls are TRBV29-1 and TRBJ2-7; 11 nucleotides match TRBD1. CDR3 length: 13 amino acids. Germline CDR1 is SQVTM and CDR2 is ANQGSEA. The J segment lost 5 bases and the V segment lost 7 bases, leaving 7 bases of the junction unmatched. The CDR3 spells CSAMRDRGNEQYF. CDR3 nucleotides: TGCAGCGCCATGCGGGACAGGGGGAACGAGCAGTACTTC.